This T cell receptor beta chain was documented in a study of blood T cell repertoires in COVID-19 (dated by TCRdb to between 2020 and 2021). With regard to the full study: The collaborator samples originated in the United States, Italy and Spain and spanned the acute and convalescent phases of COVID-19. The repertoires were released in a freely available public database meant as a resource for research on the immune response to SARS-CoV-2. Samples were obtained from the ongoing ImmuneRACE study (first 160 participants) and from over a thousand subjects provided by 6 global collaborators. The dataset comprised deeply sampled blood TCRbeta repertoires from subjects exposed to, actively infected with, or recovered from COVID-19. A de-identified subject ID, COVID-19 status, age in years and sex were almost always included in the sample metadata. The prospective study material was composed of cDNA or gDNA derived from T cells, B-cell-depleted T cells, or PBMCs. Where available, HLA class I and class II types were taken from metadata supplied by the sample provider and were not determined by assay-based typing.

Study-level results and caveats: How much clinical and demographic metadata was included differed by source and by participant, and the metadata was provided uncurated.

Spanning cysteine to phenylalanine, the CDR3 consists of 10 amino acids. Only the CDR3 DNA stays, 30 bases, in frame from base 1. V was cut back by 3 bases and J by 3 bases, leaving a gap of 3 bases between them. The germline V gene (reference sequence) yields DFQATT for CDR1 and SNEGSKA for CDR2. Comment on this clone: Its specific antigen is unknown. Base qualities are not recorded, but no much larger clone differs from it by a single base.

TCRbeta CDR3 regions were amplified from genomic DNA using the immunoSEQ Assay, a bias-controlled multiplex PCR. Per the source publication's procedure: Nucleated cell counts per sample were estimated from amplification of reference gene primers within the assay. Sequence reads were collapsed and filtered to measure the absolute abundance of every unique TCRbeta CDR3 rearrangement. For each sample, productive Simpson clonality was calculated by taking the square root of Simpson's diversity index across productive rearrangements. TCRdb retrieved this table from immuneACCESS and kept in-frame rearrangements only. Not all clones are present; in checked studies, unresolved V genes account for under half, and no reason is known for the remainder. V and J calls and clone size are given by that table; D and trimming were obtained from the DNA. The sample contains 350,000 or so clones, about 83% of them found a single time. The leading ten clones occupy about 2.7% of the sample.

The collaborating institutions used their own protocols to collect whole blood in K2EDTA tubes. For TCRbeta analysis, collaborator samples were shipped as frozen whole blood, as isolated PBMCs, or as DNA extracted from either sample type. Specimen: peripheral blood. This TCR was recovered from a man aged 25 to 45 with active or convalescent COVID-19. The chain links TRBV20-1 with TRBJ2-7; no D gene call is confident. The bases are TGCAGTGCTAGCAACTACGAGCAGTACTTC. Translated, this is CSASNYEQYF.